Shown below are 29 T cell receptor beta chains from a single sample sequenced in a study of cytomegalovirus exposure and HLA in healthy donors. PCR employed 60 Vbeta and 13 Jbeta primers. Repertoires were generated with immunoSEQ multiplex PCR, while TCRdb's copy carries only in-frame clones and drops some. The sample lists about 150,000 clones, over 65% occurring once. The specimen sequenced was PBMCs. These TCRs come from a man under 40 in good health and CMV-seronegative.

J is TRBJ2-1 and V is TRBV7-8, with TRBD2 matching over 14 bases. After removal of 5 bases from V and 10 bases from J, the junction contained 7 bases not matched to a gene. The CDR3 totals 15 residues. CDR1 and CDR2 (germline): SGHVS, FQNEAQ. The CDR3 sequence is CASSRLAGGPGEQFF. CDR3 sequence (DNA): TGTGCCAGCAGCCGACTAGCGGGGGGGCCAGGAGAGCAGTTCTTC.

This clone turned up a few times. The J gene is TRBJ1-2, the V gene TRBV19, with TRBD1 identical over 8 bases. CDR3 size: 15 residues. V lost 5 bases to trimming and J lost 5 bases; unmatched junction nucleotides: 10. Germline V gene sequence: CDR1 LNHDA, CDR2 SQIVND (reference sequence). The CDR3 DNA reads as TGTGCCAGTAGTCCACGGACAGGGAAGCCTTATGGCTACACCTTC. It encodes CASSPRTGKPYGYTF. Supplemented by reference TRBV19 and TRBJ1-2, the full variable domain reads DGGITQSPKYLFRKEGQNVTLSCEQNLNHDAMYWYRQDPGQGLRLIYYSQIVNDFQKGDIAEGYSVSREKKESFPLTVTSAQKNPTAFYLCASSPRTGKPYGYTFGSGTRLTVV.

In DNA, the CDR3 is TGTGCCAGCAGCCCAACCGGGACAGGGGGCGATGGGCCCCAGCATTTT. It codes for CASSPTGTGGDGPQHF. This chain joins TRBV7-2 and TRBJ1-5, with 12 bases fitting TRBD1. CDR1 is SGHTA and CDR2 is FQGNSA in the germline V gene. The CDR3 is made up of 16 amino acids. Trimming cost V 5 bases and J 9 bases; bases outside gene matches: 11. Using reference TRBV7-2 and TRBJ1-5 for the parts outside the CDR3, the full variable domain is GAGVSQSPSNKVTEKGKDVELRCDPISGHTALYWYRQSLGQGLEFLIYFQGNSAPDKSGLPSDRFSAERTGGSVSTLTIQRTQQEDSAVYLCASSPTGTGGDGPQHFGDGTRLSIL.

The genes are TRBV7-2 and TRBJ2-3, with TRBD2 matching over 11 bases. The CDR3 is 17 residues long. V shed 4 bases and J 4 bases; nucleotides not matched to a gene: 10. Germline CDR1 and CDR2: SGHTA and FQGNSA. CDR3 protein: CASSSPTLAGVADTQYF. DNA for the CDR3: TGTGCCAGCAGCTCACCTACACTAGCGGGGGTCGCAGATACGCAGTATTTT. The complete variable domain, with remaining parts taken from reference TRBV7-2 and TRBJ2-3, reads GAGVSQSPSNKVTEKGKDVELRCDPISGHTALYWYRQSLGQGLEFLIYFQGNSAPDKSGLPSDRFSAERTGGSVSTLTIQRTQQEDSAVYLCASSSPTLAGVADTQYFGPGTRLTVL.

The CDR3 sequence: CASSRGGLHYEQFF. The CDR3 bases are TGCGCCAGCAGTCGGGGGGGTTTGCACTATGAGCAGTTCTTC. V usage is TRBV23-1 and J usage is TRBJ2-1; 7 nucleotides align to TRBD2. TRBV23-1 is an open reading frame whose function is uncertain. V lost 4 bases, J lost 8 bases, and 8 bases stayed unmatched. This CDR3 is 14 amino acids long.

The chain uses TRBV7-9 and TRBJ2-7, with 11 bases lining up with TRBD2. The ends lost 4 bases at V and 4 bases at J; junction bases unmatched: 12. Looked up from germline, CDR1 is SEHNR and CDR2 is FQNEAQ (reference sequence). CDR3 length: 17 amino acids. The CDR3 protein is CASSSNPHSGGEYEQYF. The CDR3 DNA reads as TGTGCCAGCAGCTCGAACCCCCATAGCGGGGGGGAGTACGAGCAGTACTTC.

J is TRBJ2-2 and V is TRBV6-1; D is possibly TRBD1 (7 bases). The length of the CDR3 is 15 residues. V was trimmed by 2 bases and J by 5 bases, leaving 12 bases between them. The V gene's germline CDR1 is MNHNS and CDR2 SASEGT. The CDR3 loop reads CASSETAGGTGELFF. CDR3 DNA: TGTGCCAGCAGTGAAACGGCAGGGGGGACCGGGGAGCTGTTTTTT.

J is TRBJ1-6 and V is TRBV19; 7 nucleotides match TRBD1. Germline lookup yields CDR1 LNHDA and CDR2 SQIVND (reference sequence). The CDR3 totals 12 residues. V dropped 6 bases and J dropped 14; count of bases not matched to a gene: 7. CDR3 loop: CASSEDRTTLHF. CDR3 nucleotides: TGTGCCAGTAGCGAGGACAGGACGACCCTCCACTTT.

V gene TRBV28 combines with J gene TRBJ1-1, with 7 bases that match TRBD1. Germline CDR1 MDHEN, CDR2 SYDVKM. After removal of 3 bases from V and 1 base from J, the junction contained 11 bases not matched to a gene. The CDR3 contains 17 residues. The CDR3 spells CASSFPAGQAQNTEAFF. CDR3 DNA sequence: TGTGCCAGCAGTTTTCCCGCAGGACAGGCACAGAACACTGAAGCTTTCTTT.

This clone was seen only once. The V call is TRBV18, the J call TRBJ1-1; 9 nucleotides align to TRBD1. The CDR3 extends over 16 amino acids. Germline V CDR1 and CDR2: KGHSH, LQKENI. Losses at the gene ends were 6 bases for V and 1 base for J; bases not matched to a gene: 9. DNA for the CDR3: TGTGCCAGCTCCCCCAACACGGGACAGGGGAACACTGAAGCTTTCTTT. Amino acid sequence: CASSPNTGQGNTEAFF.

V and J are TRBV29-1 and TRBJ2-7; D possibly corresponds to TRBD1 (7 bases). The CDR3 loop spans 14 amino acids. Trimming took 2 bases from V and 2 from J, leaving 13 bases between them. Germline-derived CDR1 and CDR2 are SQVTM and ANQGSEA. DNA for the CDR3: TGCAGCGTTGAACGCCAGGGGGGCACCTACGAGCAGTACTTC. Protein sequence: CSVERQGGTYEQYF.

The chain is built from TRBV19 and TRBJ2-5, with 8 bases aligning to TRBD2. After removal of 3 bases from V and 7 bases from J, the junction contained 13 bases not matched to a gene. This CDR3 is 16 amino acids long. Germline lookup yields CDR1 LNHDA and CDR2 SQIVND (reference sequence). The CDR3 loop reads CASSMGRGGLDGTQYF. DNA for the CDR3: TGTGCCAGTAGTATGGGACGGGGGGGCCTGGATGGGACCCAGTACTTC.

V is TRBV6-6 and J is TRBJ2-5, with D possibly being TRBD1 (5 bases). The germline V gene has CDR1 MNHNY and CDR2 SVGAGI (reference sequence). V was shortened by 5 bases and J by 4 bases, with 8 bases between the two germline ends. The CDR3 is 12 residues long. DNA of the CDR3: TGTGCCAGCAGTGAGACAGCAGAGACCCAGTACTTC. Protein: CASSETAETQYF.

The rearrangement uses TRBV6-6 and TRBJ1-5, with D maybe TRBD1 (6 bases). V lost 2 bases to trimming and J lost 2 bases, with 10 bases between them. CDR3 length equals 15 residues. From germline, CDR1 is MNHNY and CDR2 SVGAGI (reference sequence). The CDR3 DNA reads TGTGCCAGCAGTTACGGGAAGGGGGGCAATCAGCCCCAGCATTTT. Translating it yields CASSYGKGGNQPQHF.

The rearrangement joins TRBV10-3 to TRBJ2-3; 13 nucleotides line up with TRBD2. V dropped 6 bases and J dropped 0; count of bases not matched to a gene: 0. The CDR3 loop spans 15 amino acids. CDR1 ENHRY and CDR2 SYGVKD come from the germline V gene. CDR3 in DNA: TGTGCCATCAGGGGACTAGCGGGGAGCACAGATACGCAGTATTTT. This translates into CAIRGLAGSTDTQYF.

The chain employs TRBV30 and TRBJ2-5, with TRBD2 as a possible D gene (6 bases). Germline V gene sequence: CDR1 GTSNPN, CDR2 SVGIG (reference sequence). This CDR3 is built from 11 residues. Between the trimmed V and J ends, which lost 0 bases and 14 bases, there was a span of 13 bases. The CDR3 loop reads CAWSVRGNLYF. CDR3 bases: TGTGCCTGGAGTGTCCGGGGGAACCTTTACTTC. The variable domain in full, completed from reference TRBV30 and TRBJ2-5, reads SQTIHQWPATLVQPVGSPLSLECTVEGTSNPNLYWYRQAAGRGLQLLFYSVGIGQISSEVPQNLSASRPQDRQFILSSKKLLLSDSGFYLCAWSVRGNLYFGPGTRLLVL.

V gene TRBV18 combines with J gene TRBJ2-5, with TRBD2 matching 12 bases. The CDR3 extends over 16 amino acids. Germline lookup yields CDR1 KGHSH and CDR2 LQKENI. The trim removed 2 bases at V and 0 bases at J, leaving 1 base unmatched. The CDR3 loop is CASSPGTSGHQETQYF. Here the CDR3 DNA reads TGTGCCAGCTCACCAGGGACTAGCGGGCACCAAGAGACCCAGTACTTC.

This chain uses TRBV7-8 with TRBJ2-5; TRBD1 matches 7 bases. Germline trimming cut 5 bases from V and 2 bases from J; bases unmatched to any gene: 5. The CDR3 extends over 14 amino acids. Germline-derived CDR1 and CDR2 are SGHVS and FQNEAQ. CDR3 DNA: TGTGCCAGCAGCGGCCGGGACAGTCAAGAGACCCAGTACTTC. This codes for CASSGRDSQETQYF.

The gene calls are TRBV4-3 and TRBJ1-4; 10 nucleotides match TRBD1. CDR3 size: 16 residues. CDR1 LGHNA and CDR2 YSLEER come from the germline V gene. V dropped 4 bases and J dropped 5; count of bases not matched to a gene: 7. DNA for the CDR3: TGCGCCAGCAGCCGGCAGAGGGACAGGGGAAATGAAAAACTGTTTTTT. It codes for CASSRQRDRGNEKLFF.

This chain connects TRBV19 to TRBJ1-4, with D perhaps TRBD1 (6 bases). There are 13 residues in the CDR3. Germline lookup yields CDR1 LNHDA and CDR2 SQIVND (reference sequence). V lost 5 bases, J lost 8 bases, and 12 bases lay in between. The CDR3 DNA sequence: TGTGCCAGTAGTGTGGGGGACACGGAAAAACTGTTTTTT. It is translated as CASSVGDTEKLFF.

This clone was counted once. The chain couples TRBV27 to TRBJ2-5; 8 bases fit TRBD1. Per germline, CDR1 MNHEY and CDR2 SMNVEV (reference sequence). After removal of 4 bases from V and 2 bases from J, the junction contained 9 bases not matched to a gene. The CDR3 has 16 residues. The CDR3 loop reads CASSSRTGSPQETQYF. CDR3 sequence (DNA): TGTGCCAGCAGTTCCAGGACAGGGAGCCCACAAGAGACCCAGTACTTC.

V gene TRBV7-9 combines with J gene TRBJ1-1; 8 bases map to TRBD1. CDR1 and CDR2 (germline): SEHNR, FQNEAQ (reference sequence). The V gene end was trimmed by 5 bases and the J gene end by 0 bases; junction bases not matched to a gene: 8. There are 16 residues in the CDR3. Here the CDR3 reads CASSPGQGLMNTEAFF. CDR3 DNA sequence: TGTGCCAGCAGCCCTGGACAGGGCCTCATGAACACTGAAGCTTTCTTT.

As for this clone: One junction end does not reproduce the germline sequence, and a read error may be involved. This chain uses TRBV9 with TRBJ2-1, with 9 bases fitting TRBD1. Germline V gene lookup returns CDR1 SGDLS and CDR2 YYNGEE. The CDR3 loop spans 14 amino acids. The CDR3 DNA follows: TGTGCCAGCAGCCAGGGACAGGGCTACGATGAGCAGTTCTTC. Protein: CASSQGQGYDEQFF.

The chain employs TRBV6-5 and TRBJ2-7; 11 positions agree with TRBD1. There are 14 residues in the CDR3. From germline, CDR1 is MNHEY and CDR2 SVGAGI. V trimming: 6 bases; J trimming: 4 bases; junction bases outside the gene matches: 5. The CDR3, as DNA: TGTGCCAGCAGAGCGGACAGGGGGCGATACGAGCAGTACTTC. As protein: CASRADRGRYEQYF.

This chain links TRBV29-1 with TRBJ2-5, with 14 bases matching TRBD2. V shed 6 bases, J shed 5 bases, and the junction held 2 bases outside the gene matches. Germline CDR1 reads SQVTM; CDR2 reads ANQGSEA. This CDR3 spans 13 amino acids. This CDR3 is CSVGLAGVETQYF. The CDR3 DNA reads as TGCAGCGTGGGACTAGCGGGGGTGGAGACCCAGTACTTC.

As to this clone: Since a much larger clone is just one base distant, this may be a read error. This chain joins TRBV18 and TRBJ2-5; 9 bases are shared with TRBD1. The J call could be wrong; TRBJ2-7 is a better fit for the DNA end. This CDR3 has 15 amino acids. Germline V gene data show CDR1 as KGHSH and CDR2 as LQKENI. The CDR3 here is CASSPPGTGTYEQYF. The CDR3 DNA is TGTGCCAGCTCACCACCCGGGACAGGGACCTACGAGCAGTACTTC.

The chain is built from TRBV4-3 and TRBJ2-1, with TRBD1 as a possible D gene (5 bases). The CDR3 has 16 residues. Trimming took off 1 base at V and 0 bases at J, with 10 bases between the two ends. Germline lookup yields CDR1 LGHNA and CDR2 YSLEER. CDR3 protein: CASSQGQTDSYNEQFF. The CDR3 nucleotides read TGCGCCAGCAGCCAAGGCCAGACAGACTCCTACAATGAGCAGTTCTTC.

This rearrangement joins TRBV7-9 to TRBJ2-1, with 7 bases that match TRBD1. The CDR3 spans 15 residues. J was trimmed by 3 bases and V by 0 bases; bases with no gene match: 2. CDR1 is SEHNR, CDR2 FQNEAQ, per germline (reference sequence). The CDR3 sequence: CASSLADRVYNEQFF. CDR3 sequence (DNA): TGTGCCAGCAGCTTAGCCGACAGGGTCTACAATGAGCAGTTCTTC.

The chain couples TRBV7-6 to TRBJ2-2; D may be TRBD2 (6 bases). The CDR3 is 15 residues long. The germline V and J ends were trimmed by 1 base and 6 bases, with 12 bases remaining between them. Germline V gives CDR1 SGHVS, CDR2 FNYEAQ. The CDR3 sequence: CASSLGLGGPGELFF. CDR3 coding DNA: TGTGCCAGCAGCTTAGGCCTCGGAGGGCCCGGGGAGCTGTTTTTT.